The clone carrying this T cell receptor beta chain was observed a few times. Its target is unknown. The data stem from a study of beta chain features in type 1 diabetes. Study-level points and caveats: cDNA sequencing could over-represent cells with high TCR expression.

V was clipped by 3 bases and J by 7 bases; unmatched bases: 12. CDR3 size: 16 residues. Germline CDR1 GTSNPN, CDR2 SVGIG (reference sequence). Reverse transcribing all isolated RNA meant expressed TCRB transcripts were sequenced. The table came from immunoSEQ multiplex PCR; TCRdb's copy has only in-frame clones and leaves some out. The sample includes a few hundred thousand clones, about 15% of them seen just once. This clonotype was sampled from a woman aged 18-29 years in good health. The chain employs TRBV30 and TRBJ2-1, with TRBD2 matching 10 bases. The sample taken for sequencing was naive CD4+ T cells from blood. The CDR3 DNA reads TGTGCCTGGAGCCGTCGTCTAGCGGGAGTCGGGAATGAGCAGTTCTTC. Protein product: CAWSRRLAGVGNEQFF.